This TCR beta chain was retrieved from a study of T cells after posttransplantation cyclophosphamide. The repertoire was sequenced with immunoSEQ multiplex PCR; TCRdb's copy has only in-frame clones and lacks some. Of around 16,000 clones listed, roughly 80% were seen once; the top ten hold under 6%. The CDR3 runs to 13 residues. Germline V CDR1 and CDR2: GTSNPN, SVGIG (reference sequence). Trimming removed 3 bases from V and 4 bases from J, with 10 bases in between. Methotrexate plus calcineurin inhibitor accompanied controls' myeloablative marrow transplants; sampling was 1 year later. The study, taken as a whole, reports: Donor CD8+ memory clones often dominated recipient blood repertoires at later times. TRB overlap between skin or GI tissue T cells and blood was limited. TRB clonality was highly associated with recipient CMV seropositivity and reactivation.

In the case of this clone: Its antigen is undetermined.

The sample was PBMCs, taken 350 to 400 days after allogeneic stem cell transplant with calcineurin inhibitor and methotrexate. This chain links TRBV30 with TRBJ1-3; no clear D gene. The sequence came from a male patient in his late teens or twenties who received an allogeneic stem cell transplant from a related donor, was CMV-positive, and had no GVHD. Some T cells may possibly be graft donor cells. The CDR3 nucleotides read TGTGCCTGGAGCGCAGTCCAAGGAAACACCATATATTTT. This sequence encodes CAWSAVQGNTIYF.